This TCR beta chain originates from a study of T cells in Graves' hyperthyroidism and ophthalmopathy. Turning to this clonotype: No antigen is known for it.

It was RNA transcripts that yielded the amplified TCR beta CDR3 regions. First-round RT-PCR with HTBI primers amplified the TCR CDR3 region. TCRdb reprocessed the multiplex PCR reads via MiXCR and lists one record per CDR3 protein. This table has 500,000 to 700,000 distinct CDR3 sequences, over 15% appearing once. Findings and limits, study-wide: Appearing also in blood were most of the thyroid clonotypes expanded above 0.001.

The sequence was obtained from a woman aged 18-29 years with Graves' hyperthyroidism. Specimen: blood.

The CDR3 sequence is CASSLWGDQPQHF. The CDR3, as DNA: TGTGCCAGCAGTTTGTGGGGTGATCAGCCCCAGCATTTT. This chain uses TRBV27 with TRBJ1-5; the D is unclear. Germline CDR1 reads MNHEY; CDR2 reads SMNVEV (reference sequence). This CDR3 is 13 amino acids long. V lost 3 bases and J 5 bases, leaving 8 bases between the germline ends.